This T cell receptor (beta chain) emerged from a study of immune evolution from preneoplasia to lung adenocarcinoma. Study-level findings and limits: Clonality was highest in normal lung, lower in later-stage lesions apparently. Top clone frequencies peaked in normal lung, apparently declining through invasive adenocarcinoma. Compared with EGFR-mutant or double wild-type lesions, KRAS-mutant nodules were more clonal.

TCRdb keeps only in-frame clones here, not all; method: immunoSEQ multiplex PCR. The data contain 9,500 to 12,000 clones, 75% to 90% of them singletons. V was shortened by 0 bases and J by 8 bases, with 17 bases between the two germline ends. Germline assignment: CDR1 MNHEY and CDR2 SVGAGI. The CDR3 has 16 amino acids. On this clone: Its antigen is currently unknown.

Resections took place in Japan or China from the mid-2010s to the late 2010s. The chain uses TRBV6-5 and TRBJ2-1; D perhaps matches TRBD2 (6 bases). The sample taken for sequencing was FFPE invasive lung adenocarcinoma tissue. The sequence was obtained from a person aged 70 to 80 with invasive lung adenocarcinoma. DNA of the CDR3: TGTGCCAGCAGTTACTCGATTAGCGCGGGGCAAGATGAGCAGTTCTTC. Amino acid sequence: CASSYSISAGQDEQFF.